This T cell receptor (beta chain) stems from a study of identical twins. Points from the study as a whole: Findings depended on cross-sectional statistics rather than tracking the same donors. While abundant cord blood beta clonotypes carried fewer insertions, memory repertoires showed no such pattern.

Comments on this clonotype: Its target is not known.

Each cDNA held unique molecular identifiers, and template switching gave it a universal primer site. TCRdb analysed the 5' RACE reads with MiXCR anew, one entry per CDR3 protein. Here the sample spans some 1,600,000 distinct CDR3 sequences, about 32% being singletons. Germline V gene sequence: CDR1 SGHRS, CDR2 YFSETQ. This CDR3 has 16 amino acids. Trimming took 0 bases from V and 0 from J, leaving 12 bases between them. Healthy Caucasian individuals made up all the donors. The sequencing sample was made of cord blood. The V call is TRBV5-1, the J call TRBJ1-1; weak D call: TRBD1 (6 bases). The clonotype originates from a newborn girl in good health. This CDR3 reads CASSLAGTHMNTEAFF. In nucleotides, the CDR3 is TGCGCCAGCAGCTTGGCCGGGACACACATGAACACTGAAGCTTTCTTT. The whole variable domain, remainder taken from reference TRBV5-1 and TRBJ1-1, is KAGVTQTPRYLIKTRGQQVTLSCSPISGHRSVSWYQQTPGQGLQFLFEYFSETQRNKGNFPGRFSGRQFSNSRSEMNVSTLELGDSALYLCASSLAGTHMNTEAFFGQGTRLTVV.